The 11 T cell receptor beta chains reported below all come from one sample, sequenced in a study of blood T cells in healthy people across ages (dated by TCRdb to the mid-2010s). Receptor libraries were prepared by 5' RACE. Sequencing relied on an Illumina HiSeq 2500. A second about 6 to 11 cycle PCR used a sample-barcoded 5' primer and a J-beta primer mix. In TCRdb, the public reads were trimmed at Q25 with fastp and aligned with MiXCR, with productive beta chains retained. Each record represents a unique CDR3 protein, reported with the most common genes and DNA among its rows. The sample yields roughly 1,000,000 distinct CDR3 sequences; approximately 26% were counted once. The top ten clones comprise about 0.69% of the sample. The sample was also linked to a second study, of T cells of mothers and their children.

Sequenced: blood. The receptors were gathered from a girl aged 2 to 10 in good health.

This chain connects TRBV20-1 to TRBJ2-7; D gene uncertain. CDR1 and CDR2 from the germline V gene are DFQATT and SNEGSKA (reference sequence). Trimming pared 2 bases from V and 2 bases from J, leaving 13 bases between. CDR3 length: 14 residues. This CDR3 reads CSARIRDRPYEQYF. The CDR3 coding sequence is TGCAGTGCTAGAATACGCGACCGTCCCTACGAGCAGTACTTC.

This clonotype was observed a handful of times. V usage is TRBV24-1 and J usage is TRBJ2-4; tentatively, D is TRBD1 or TRBD2 (5 bases each). The V gene lost 5 bases and the J gene lost 6 bases, with 7 bases spanning the gap. CDR3 length: 12 residues. Germline CDR1 reads KGHDR; CDR2 reads SFDVKD. CDR3 in DNA: TGTGCCACCAGTGCGAGGGGAAACATTCAGTACTTC. This encodes CATSARGNIQYF.

The rearrangement joins TRBV24-1 to TRBJ2-5; a possible D gene is TRBD1 (6 bases). Near its end, the DNA agrees better with TRBJ2-7, so the J call may be wrong. The CDR3 has 12 residues. The germline V gene has CDR1 KGHDR and CDR2 SFDVKD. This CDR3 reads CAPRGGRDEQYF. The CDR3 DNA sequence: TGTGCCCCGAGAGGGGGTAGGGACGAGCAGTACTTC.

The chain combines TRBV25-1 with TRBJ2-3; D remains ambiguous. Germline values: CDR1 MGHDK, CDR2 SYGVNS. V was pared by 4 bases and J by 2 bases, with 10 bases between. The CDR3 runs 14 residues. Written as DNA, the CDR3 is TGTGCCAGCAGTGCGGTCAGGAACACAGATACGCAGTATTTT. Residues: CASSAVRNTDTQYF.

This clonotype occurred a few times. The chain uses TRBV20-1 and TRBJ2-7, with TRBD2 matching 7 bases. The CDR3 loop spans 18 amino acids. J lost 4 bases, V lost 4 bases, and 22 bases had no gene match. CDR1 and CDR2 from the germline V gene are DFQATT and SNEGSKA (reference sequence). CDR3: CSAIPWGGRSAEGYEQYF. The CDR3 nucleotides are TGCAGTGCTATCCCCTGGGGGGGACGGTCTGCCGAGGGATACGAGCAGTACTTC.

This clonotype showed up just a few times. At one end the junction does not follow the germline gene, possibly because of a read error. The gene calls are TRBV5-1 and TRBJ2-3; no definite D call. CDR1 is SGHRS, CDR2 YFSETQ, per germline. CDR3 length: 12 residues. The chain's CDR3 is CASSPFGYTQYF. In DNA form, the CDR3 reads TGCGCCAGCAGCCCCTTCGGGTATACGCAGTACTTT.

The chain recombines TRBV7-3 with TRBJ1-1; D is unclear. From germline, CDR1 is SGHTA and CDR2 FQGTGA. The CDR3 is made up of 15 amino acids. V gave up 1 base and J gave up 0 bases, with 9 bases separating them. In DNA form, the CDR3 reads TGTGCCAGCAGCTTAAAAAGTGAGCTGAACACTGAAGCTTTCTTT. It yields the protein CASSLKSELNTEAFF.

This clonotype was seen more than once but under ten times. This chain uses TRBV24-1 with TRBJ2-3; no definite D call. Germline V gene lookup returns CDR1 KGHDR and CDR2 SFDVKD. V lost 1 base and J lost 5, with 12 bases in between. The CDR3 runs 15 residues. The CDR3 coding sequence is TGTGCCACCAGTGATTTAGAGACTCCCGAAGATACGCAGTATTTT. Encoded protein: CATSDLETPEDTQYF.

V is TRBV28 and J is TRBJ2-5, with TRBD2 identical over 16 bases. The J call may be faulty, since TRBJ2-1 better matches the DNA end. Germline V gene sequence: CDR1 MDHEN, CDR2 SYDVKM. The CDR3 runs 17 residues. CDR3 sequence reads: CASSFTTGTSGRAGQFF. CDR3 bases: TGTGCCAGCAGTTTCACCACCGGGACTAGCGGGAGGGCCGGGCAGTTCTTC.

This clonotype was picked up a small number of times. This chain links TRBV29-1 with TRBJ2-1, with 8 bases identical to TRBD2. The CDR3 contains 18 residues. J lost 7 bases, V lost 5 bases, and 22 bases had no gene match. Looked up from germline, CDR1 is SQVTM and CDR2 is ANQGSEA. The CDR3 loop is CSVHRPQTGAGARNEQFF. In nucleotides, the CDR3 is TGCAGCGTTCACCGACCCCAGACAGGAGCGGGGGCGCGGAATGAGCAGTTCTTC.

The sample holds a few counts of this clonotype. The chain has TRBV14 and TRBJ2-5; TRBD1 might be the D (6 bases). The last part of the DNA fits TRBJ2-1 better; the J call may be wrong. Germline V CDR1 and CDR2: SGHDN, FVKESK. The CDR3 runs to 13 residues. CDR3 sequence (DNA): TGTGCCAGCAGCCAAGTACAGGGTAATGAGCAGTTCTTC. Its protein product is CASSQVQGNEQFF.